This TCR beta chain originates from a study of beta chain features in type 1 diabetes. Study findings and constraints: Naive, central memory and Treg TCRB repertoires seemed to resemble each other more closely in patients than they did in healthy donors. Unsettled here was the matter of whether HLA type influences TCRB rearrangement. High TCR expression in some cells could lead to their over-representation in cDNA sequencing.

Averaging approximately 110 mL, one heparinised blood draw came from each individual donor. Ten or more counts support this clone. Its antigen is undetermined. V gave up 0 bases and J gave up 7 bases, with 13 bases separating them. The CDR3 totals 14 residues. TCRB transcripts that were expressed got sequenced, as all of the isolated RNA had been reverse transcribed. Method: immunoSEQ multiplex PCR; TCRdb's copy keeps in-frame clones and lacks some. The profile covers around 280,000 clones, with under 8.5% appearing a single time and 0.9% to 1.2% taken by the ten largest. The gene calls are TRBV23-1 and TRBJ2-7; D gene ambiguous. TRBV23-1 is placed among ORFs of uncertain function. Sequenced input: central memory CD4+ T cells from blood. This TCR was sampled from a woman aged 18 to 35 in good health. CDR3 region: CASSQSRLPLEQYF. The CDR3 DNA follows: TGCGCCAGCAGTCAATCCCGCCTCCCCCTGGAGCAGTACTTC.